Below are 30 T cell receptor beta chains sequenced from a single sample in a study of T cell repertoires in cytomegalovirus infection. Each CDR3 protein gets one entry after TCRdb re-called the reads with MiXCR. The table shows approximately 400,000 distinct CDR3 sequences, with approximately 30% occurring only once. Sequencing was performed on PBMCs. Receptor source: a human donor in good health (CMV status not recorded). Some clones in this sample may be carry-over from other donors' samples.

The CDR3 region has the DNA TGTGCCACCAGCAGAGATCCTAAGGGATTTCGCAATCAGCCCCAGCATTTT. The encoded protein is CATSRDPKGFRNQPQHF. The chain carries TRBV15 and TRBJ1-5; D not resolved. Trimming took off 0 bases at V and 2 bases at J, with 14 bases between the two ends. Germline values: CDR1 LNHNV, CDR2 YYDKDF (reference sequence). This CDR3 has 17 residues. Full variable domain (remainder filled in from reference TRBV15 and TRBJ1-5): DAMVIQNPRYQVTQFGKPVTLSCSQTLNHNVMYWYQQKSSQAPKLLFHYYDKDFNNEADTPDNFQSRRPNTSFCFLDIRSPGLGDTAMYLCATSRDPKGFRNQPQHFGDGTRLSIL.

V and J are TRBV20-1 and TRBJ2-2; D gene ambiguous. CDR1 DFQATT and CDR2 SNEGSKA come from the germline V gene (reference sequence). The CDR3 is 12 amino acids. V gave up 3 bases and J gave up 6 bases, with 8 bases separating them. The CDR3 DNA reads TGCAGTGCTAGGGACCCCCCCGGGGAGCTGTTTTTT. Translated: CSARDPPGELFF.

Note on this clonotype: A much bigger clone sits one base away, suggesting this may be a read error. The rearrangement joins TRBV7-2 to TRBJ1-4; 10 positions agree with TRBD1. CDR1 and CDR2 from the germline V gene are SGHTA and FQGNSA. V shed 6 bases and J 2 bases; nucleotides not matched to a gene: 9. The CDR3 runs to 17 residues. The CDR3 sequence is CASRHTDRGETNEKLFF. The CDR3 nucleotides read TGTGCCAGCAGGCACACGGACAGGGGGGAGACTAATGAAAAACTGTTTTTT. Using reference TRBV7-2 and TRBJ1-4 for the parts outside the CDR3, the full variable domain is GAGVSQSPSNKVTEKGKDVELRCDPISGHTALYWYRQSLGQGLEFLIYFQGNSAPDKSGLPSDRFSAERTGGSVSTLTIQRTQQEDSAVYLCASRHTDRGETNEKLFFGSGTQLSVL.

This clonotype was picked up many times. J is TRBJ2-3 and V is TRBV7-2, with 10 nucleotides matching TRBD1. This CDR3 comprises 17 residues. In germline, CDR1 is SGHTA, CDR2 FQGNSA. Losses at the gene ends were 1 base for V and 0 bases for J; bases not matched to a gene: 4. The CDR3 nucleotides read TGTGCCAGCAGCTTAGTGACAGGGGGCCTTAGCACAGATACGCAGTATTTT. This encodes CASSLVTGGLSTDTQYF. Variable domain in full (rest from reference TRBV7-2 and TRBJ2-3): GAGVSQSPSNKVTEKGKDVELRCDPISGHTALYWYRQSLGQGLEFLIYFQGNSAPDKSGLPSDRFSAERTGGSVSTLTIQRTQQEDSAVYLCASSLVTGGLSTDTQYFGPGTRLTVL.

This clonotype has ten or more counts. This chain joins TRBV11-2 and TRBJ1-1; D is undetermined. Trimming left V 5 bases short and J 9 bases short, with 25 bases between. This CDR3 region has 16 residues. Germline V lookup: CDR1 SGHAT, CDR2 FQNNGV. CDR3 coding DNA: TGTGCCAGCAGCCTCCCGACCGCGGGTCTGACGGGGAAAGCTTTCTTT. Translation: CASSLPTAGLTGKAFF. Full variable domain (missing parts from reference TRBV11-2 and TRBJ1-1): EAGVAQSPRYKIIEKRQSVAFWCNPISGHATLYWYQQILGQGPKLLIQFQNNGVVDDSQLPKDRFSAERLKGVDSTLKIQPAKLEDSAVYLCASSLPTAGLTGKAFFGQGTRLTVV.

As to this clonotype: Since the CDR3 does not end with the conserved phenylalanine or tryptophan, this likely comes from a read error. The V call is TRBV7-6, the J call TRBJ1-4, with a tentative D call TRBD1 (6 bases). V was shortened by 8 bases and J by 2 bases, with 12 bases between the two germline ends. Looked up from germline, CDR1 is SGHVS and CDR2 is FNYEAQ. This CDR3 comprises 14 residues. CDR3 coding DNA: TGTGCCAGCCAGGCAGACAGGACTAATGAAAAACTGTTTATT. Its translation: CASQADRTNEKLFI.

Concerning this clonotype: This may be a read error: a much more frequent sequence differs by one nucleotide. The chain employs TRBV25-1 and TRBJ1-1; D not resolved. This CDR3 comprises 14 residues. The germline gives CDR1 MGHDK, CDR2 SYGVNS. The CDR3, as DNA: TGTGCCCGCAGTGGGGTAGGACGGAACACTGAAGCTTTCTTT. This gives the protein CARSGVGRNTEAFF.

This chain links TRBV28 with TRBJ1-2, with 7 bases identical to TRBD1. The CDR3 is 16 amino acids. Germline V CDR1 and CDR2: MDHEN, SYDVKM. V lost 2 bases, J lost 7 bases, and 13 bases stayed unmatched. DNA for the CDR3: TGTGCCAGCAGTTTAGTATCCTTCGACAGGGAAGGTGGCTACACCTTC. Its translation: CASSLVSFDREGGYTF.

This clonotype was observed a handful of times. The CDR3 sequence: CASGAEGKLFF. The CDR3 DNA reads as TGCGCCAGCGGGGCGGAGGGGAAACTGTTTTTT. The chain combines TRBV4-1 with TRBJ1-4, with TRBD1 as a possible D gene (5 bases). Germline V CDR1 and CDR2: MGHRA, YSYEKL. V shed 8 bases and J shed 11 bases, with 12 bases lying between them. The CDR3 has 11 amino acids.

This clonotype appeared a few times. The chain links TRBV2 to TRBJ2-7; D remains unclear. CDR3 length: 12 residues. V shed 5 bases and J shed 9 bases, with 14 bases lying between them. Germline CDR1 reads SNHLY; CDR2 reads FYNNEI. The CDR3 coding sequence is TGTGCCAGCAGTTATTCGAGTTCCGGGCAGTACTTC. Translated: CASSYSSSGQYF.

This clonotype has only a few counts. V is TRBV5-6 and J is TRBJ1-6; D is uncertain. Trimming cost V 3 bases and J 6 bases, with 13 bases left between them. This CDR3 is 15 amino acids long. Germline V gene data show CDR1 as SGHDT and CDR2 as YYEEEE. DNA for the CDR3: TGTGCCAGCAGCTGGTGGAGTATTATTAATTCACCCCTCCACTTT. As protein: CASSWWSIINSPLHF.

The chain uses TRBV12-3 or TRBV12-4 and TRBJ1-1; 10 bases align to TRBD1. Germline trimming cut 6 bases from V and 6 bases from J; bases unmatched to any gene: 19. The CDR3 has 18 residues. In nucleotides, the CDR3 is TGTGCCAGCAGGCCTAGAGCCGGGACAGGGGACCTCGGGGCTGAAGCTTTCTTT. This gives the protein CASRPRAGTGDLGAEAFF.

The rearrangement joins TRBV29-1 to TRBJ2-3; D is unclear. CDR1 is SQVTM and CDR2 is ANQGSEA in the germline V gene. This CDR3 is built from 13 residues. Trimming stripped 4 bases from V and 0 bases from J, with 8 bases between. CDR3 sequence reads: CSVVLISTDTQYF. CDR3 sequence (DNA): TGCAGCGTTGTTCTGATTAGCACAGATACGCAGTATTTT.

This rearrangement joins TRBV28 to TRBJ1-1; D remains unclear. The length of the CDR3 is 17 residues. The V end lost 2 bases, the J end lost 1 base, and 17 bases lay between the germline ends. CDR1 and CDR2 from the germline V gene are MDHEN and SYDVKM. Here the CDR3 DNA reads TGTGCCAGCAGTTTAATTTTCGGGTCACCTGGGAACACTGAAGCTTTCTTT. Amino acid sequence: CASSLIFGSPGNTEAFF.

The CDR3 DNA reads TGCAGTGCTAGAGATGGGGTGTGGAATCAGCCCCAGCATTTT. The encoded protein is CSARDGVWNQPQHF. The chain recombines TRBV20-1 with TRBJ1-5, with no clear D. The CDR3 length is 14 residues. Deletions cut 0 bases from V and 4 bases from J, with 10 bases between. Germline values: CDR1 DFQATT, CDR2 SNEGSKA (reference sequence).

The chain employs TRBV11-2 and TRBJ2-2, with 9 bases identical to TRBD2. CDR1 and CDR2 from the germline V gene are SGHAT and FQNNGV. CDR3 length equals 17 residues. After removal of 1 base from V and 4 bases from J, the junction contained 7 bases not matched to a gene. The CDR3 DNA reads as TGTGCCAGCAGCTTAGTGGCGCGGGGGGGCGCCACCGGGGAGCTGTTTTTT. Its protein product is CASSLVARGGATGELFF.

This clonotype showed up many times. The V and J genes are TRBV12-3 or TRBV12-4 and TRBJ2-2, with D perhaps matching TRBD2 (7 bases). The CDR3 covers 15 residues. The germline V and J ends were trimmed by 10 bases and 2 bases, with 17 bases remaining between them. DNA of the CDR3: TGTGCCACCGGTGGGGGGGGCCCAAACACCGGGGAGCTGTTTTTT. This sequence encodes CATGGGGPNTGELFF.

This chain joins TRBV7-2 and TRBJ2-1, with 8 bases aligning to TRBD1. The J segment lost 7 bases and the V segment lost 1 base, leaving 12 bases of the junction unmatched. The length of the CDR3 is 17 residues. In germline, CDR1 is SGHTA, CDR2 FQGNSA. Here the CDR3 DNA reads TGTGCCAGCAGCTTAGTAGGACCTCAGGGGGCGAGGAATGAGCAGTTCTTC. Translation gives CASSLVGPQGARNEQFF.

Comments on this clonotype: At one end, the junction sequence differs from germline, possibly due to a read error. The genes are TRBV11-2 and TRBJ2-3; the D is unclear. This CDR3 is 15 amino acids long. Germline-derived CDR1 and CDR2 are SGHAT and FQNNGV. The CDR3 region is CDSSQTQTCTDTQYF. The CDR3 DNA reads TGTGACAGCAGCCAGACACAAACTTGCACAGATACGCAGTATTTT.

Comment on this clonotype: The junction departs from germline at one end; a sequencing error may be responsible. The chain recombines TRBV7-2 with TRBJ1-1, with D possibly matching TRBD1 (5 bases). Germline V gene data show CDR1 as SGHTA and CDR2 as FQGNSA. This CDR3 has 14 residues. The CDR3 is CASRFAGGNTEAFF. CDR3 sequence (DNA): TGTGCCAGCAGATTTGCCGGGGGGAACACGGAAGCTTTCTTT.

This clonotype was found many times. The chain joins TRBV7-8 to TRBJ1-6; 9 bases fit TRBD1. V lost 4 bases to trimming and J lost 7 bases; unmatched junction nucleotides: 11. CDR1 is SGHVS and CDR2 is FQNEAQ in the germline V gene. CDR3 length: 17 amino acids. The CDR3 DNA sequence: TGTGCCAGCAGCTCCAACCCCGGGACAGGGACCAATTCACCCCTCCACTTT. It specifies CASSSNPGTGTNSPLHF.

This clonotype has only a few counts. The chain has TRBV7-2 and TRBJ2-7; the D gene is possibly TRBD2 (6 bases). The CDR3 sequence is 12 residues long. Trimming cost V 6 bases and J 0 bases, with 6 bases left between them. From germline, CDR1 is SGHTA and CDR2 FQGNSA. The CDR3 nucleotides read TGTGCCAGCAGGCGGGGCTCCTACGAGCAGTACTTC. Amino acid sequence: CASRRGSYEQYF.

CDR3 amino acids: CASSYDRGGGLYEQYF. The CDR3 DNA is TGTGCCAGCAGTTACGATCGGGGGGGCGGTCTCTACGAGCAGTACTTC. V gene TRBV6-6 combines with J gene TRBJ2-7; TRBD2 agrees at 8 bases. Germline V lookup: CDR1 MNHNY, CDR2 SVGAGI (reference sequence). The V gene end was trimmed by 2 bases and the J gene end by 3 bases; junction bases not matched to a gene: 9. The CDR3 sequence is 16 residues long.

This chain connects TRBV27 to TRBJ1-5; D is undetermined. Trimming shortened V by 0 bases and J by 2 bases, and 5 bases separated the two germline ends. The CDR3 contains 14 residues. Germline V lookup: CDR1 MNHEY, CDR2 SMNVEV (reference sequence). CDR3 region: CASSLSLGNQPQHF. The CDR3 nucleotides read TGTGCCAGCAGTTTATCGTTAGGCAATCAGCCCCAGCATTTT.

This clonotype was seen ten or more times. This sequence joins TRBV7-6 and TRBJ1-1, with D possibly matching TRBD1 (5 bases). The V end lost 5 bases, the J end lost 0 bases, and 13 bases lay between the germline ends. The CDR3 consists of 15 residues. Per germline, CDR1 SGHVS and CDR2 FNYEAQ. The CDR3 reads CASSPKGTLNTEAFF. DNA of the CDR3: TGTGCCAGCAGCCCCAAAGGGACTCTGAACACTGAAGCTTTCTTT. Together with reference TRBV7-6 and TRBJ1-1, the CDR3 gives the full variable domain: GAGVSQSPRYKVTKRGQDVALRCDPISGHVSLYWYRQALGQGPEFLTYFNYEAQQDKSGLPNDRFSAERPEGSISTLTIQRTEQRDSAMYRCASSPKGTLNTEAFFGQGTRLTVV.

Many counts were recorded for this clonotype. This chain uses TRBV12-3 or TRBV12-4 with TRBJ1-2; possible D gene TRBD1, 6 bases. The V gene lost 1 base and the J gene lost 1 base, with 10 bases spanning the gap. The CDR3 spans 15 residues. The CDR3 sequence is CASSLDGGGNYGYTF. The CDR3 region has the DNA TGTGCCAGCAGTTTAGATGGGGGCGGTAACTATGGCTACACCTTC.

The chain couples TRBV6-5 to TRBJ2-5; D possibly uses TRBD1 or TRBD2 (6 bases each). The V gene lost 6 bases and the J gene lost 5 bases, with 22 bases spanning the gap. Per germline, CDR1 MNHEY and CDR2 SVGAGI. This CDR3 contains 16 residues. CDR3 in amino acids: CASSPIRWGADETQYF. CDR3 nucleotide sequence: TGTGCCAGCAGCCCCATCAGGTGGGGGGCAGACGAGACCCAGTACTTC.

This clonotype was counted between two and nine times. The chain couples TRBV5-4 to TRBJ2-5, with D uncertain. The CDR3 extends over 12 amino acids. Trimming stripped 4 bases from V and 5 bases from J, with 9 bases between. CDR1 and CDR2 from the germline V gene are SGHNT and YYREEE (reference sequence). CDR3 amino acids: CASSTGPETQYF. CDR3 nucleotides: TGTGCCAGCAGCACGGGCCCCGAGACCCAGTACTTC. Full variable domain (remainder filled in from reference TRBV5-4 and TRBJ2-5): ETGVTQSPTHLIKTRGQQVTLRCSSQSGHNTVSWYQQALGQGPQFIFQYYREEENGRGNFPPRFSGLQFPNYSSELNVNALELDDSALYLCASSTGPETQYFGPGTRLLVL.

The chain uses TRBV20-1 and TRBJ1-1; D might be TRBD1 (6 bases). CDR1 is DFQATT, CDR2 SNEGSKA, per germline (reference sequence). This CDR3 region has 12 residues. V was cut by 5 bases and J by 8 bases, with 15 bases left in between. CDR3 sequence: CSAQKGGIEAFF. CDR3 DNA: TGCAGTGCTCAGAAGGGGGGTATCGAAGCTTTCTTT.

The DNA for the CDR3 is TGTGCCAGCACACCAACCGGAGGCGAGGATGGCTACACCTTC. Translating gives CASTPTGGEDGYTF. This chain links TRBV5-4 with TRBJ1-2; no reliable D call. Per germline, CDR1 SGHNT and CDR2 YYREEE (reference sequence). The CDR3 is made up of 14 amino acids. The ends were cut back, 6 bases at V and 6 bases at J, with 18 bases in the middle.